The 10 T cell receptor beta chains below were found in one sample sequenced in a study of blood T cell repertoires in COVID-19. Some clones are missing from TCRdb's copy, which holds only in-frame ones; the method was immunoSEQ multiplex PCR. Seen here are about 260,000 clones, approximately 90% observed once, and the top ten hold about 1.2%. The specimen sequenced was PBMCs or T cells enriched from blood (not recorded which). The receptors here all came from a middle-aged woman with acute COVID-19.

The chain links TRBV7-2 to TRBJ1-1; no definite D call. CDR1 and CDR2 (germline): SGHTA, FQGNSA. The V gene lost 1 base and the J gene lost 1 base, with 4 bases spanning the gap. The CDR3 totals 13 residues. DNA for the CDR3: TGTGCCAGCAGCTTAGATAAGAACACTGAAGCTTTCTTT. The encoded protein is CASSLDKNTEAFF.

The chain's CDR3 is CASSPPSSGRADEQFF. CDR3 coding DNA: TGTGCCAGCAGCCCACCGTCTAGCGGGAGGGCCGATGAGCAGTTCTTC. The chain couples TRBV14 to TRBJ2-1; TRBD2 agrees at 12 bases. J gave up 8 bases and V 4 bases, and 9 bases lay outside the gene matches. Germline V gives CDR1 SGHDN, CDR2 FVKESK. CDR3 length: 16 amino acids.

This sequence joins TRBV12-5 and TRBJ1-1; D not certain. There are 14 residues in the CDR3. Looked up from germline, CDR1 is LGHNT and CDR2 is FRNRAP. The germline V and J ends were trimmed by 1 base and 0 bases, with 6 bases remaining between them. CDR3 DNA: TGTGCTAGTGGTTTGGGTAGCTTGAACACTGAAGCTTTCTTT. Residues: CASGLGSLNTEAFF.

DNA for the CDR3: TGTGCCAGTAGTATCAGCCTAGGAAGAGAACATGGCTACACCTTC. As protein: CASSISLGREHGYTF. The chain couples TRBV19 to TRBJ1-2; D not resolved. Germline CDR1 LNHDA, CDR2 SQIVND (reference sequence). The CDR3 has 15 residues. V was shortened by 3 bases and J by 6 bases, with 17 bases between the two germline ends.

This clone was seen a few times. The chain recombines TRBV5-1 with TRBJ1-4, with D perhaps TRBD1 (5 bases). Germline V gives CDR1 SGHRS, CDR2 YFSETQ. The CDR3 is 15 residues long. V was clipped by 1 base and J by 3 bases, with 10 bases between them. DNA for the CDR3: TGCGCCAGCAGCTTGAGGGGCGCATCTAATGAAAAACTGTTTTTT. This translates into CASSLRGASNEKLFF.

V and J are TRBV5-1 and TRBJ1-2; unclear D gene. The CDR3 extends over 12 amino acids. Germline assignment: CDR1 SGHRS and CDR2 YFSETQ. V dropped 4 bases and J dropped 8 bases, with 12 bases sitting between them. As DNA, the CDR3 is TGCGCCAGCAGCGGAGAAATGGTAGGCTACACCTTC. This translates into CASSGEMVGYTF.

This clone was recorded only once. The chain has TRBV6-5 and TRBJ1-4; D uncertain. The V and J ends lost 4 bases and 7 bases respectively, with 10 bases between them. This CDR3 comprises 13 residues. Germline CDR1 and CDR2: MNHEY and SVGAGI. The CDR3 reads CASSLAGFEKLFF. CDR3 coding DNA: TGTGCCAGCAGTTTAGCGGGATTTGAAAAACTGTTTTTT.

This chain links TRBV7-3 with TRBJ2-1; no clear D. Deletions cut 3 bases from V and 5 bases from J, with 5 bases between. Germline lookup yields CDR1 SGHTA and CDR2 FQGTGA. CDR3 length: 12 amino acids. The CDR3 DNA reads TGTGCCAGCAGCTTCGGTGACAATGAGCAGTTCTTC. This encodes CASSFGDNEQFF.

The CDR3 DNA sequence: TGTGCCATCAGTGCCAGCGGGAGCACAGATACGCAGTATTTT. Translating it yields CAISASGSTDTQYF. The V call is TRBV10-3, the J call TRBJ2-3, with D tentatively TRBD2 (6 bases). The ends were cut back, 4 bases at V and 0 bases at J, with 8 bases in the middle. Germline V CDR1 and CDR2: ENHRY, SYGVKD. The length of the CDR3 is 14 residues.

This chain links TRBV24-1 with TRBJ1-5; 7 bases align to TRBD1. The CDR3 totals 13 residues. Germline CDR1 KGHDR, CDR2 SFDVKD. Trimming removed 9 bases from V and 3 bases from J; junction bases left unmatched: 4. The CDR3 region is CATQGQNNQPQHF. The CDR3 DNA is TGTGCCACCCAGGGACAGAACAATCAGCCCCAGCATTTT.